The sequence of this T cell receptor (beta chain) was determined in a study of CD8 T cells in ankylosing spondylitis. Via MiXCR, TCRdb re-called the 5' RACE reads, giving one row per CDR3 protein. The data contain 100,000 to 150,000 distinct CDR3 sequences, roughly 17% of them singletons. V lost 3 bases to trimming and J lost 8 bases; unmatched junction nucleotides: 13. The length of the CDR3 is 17 residues. For this clonotype: The antigen is undetermined.

Study-wide findings and caveats: A TCR beta motif of fewer than ten highly homologous variants seemed to mark ankylosing spondylitis blood. Several of the motif variants were reported before in synovial fluid and blood from reactive arthritis.

The clonotype originates from a male donor with ankylosing spondylitis. The chain has TRBV12-3 or TRBV12-4 and TRBJ2-1, with 10 bases lining up with TRBD2. The sample comprised blood, either unsorted or a sorted T cell fraction (not recorded which). Here the CDR3 reads CASSFNPGLAPLDEQFF. Written as DNA, the CDR3 is TGTGCCAGCAGTTTCAACCCGGGACTAGCGCCCCTCGATGAGCAGTTCTTC.